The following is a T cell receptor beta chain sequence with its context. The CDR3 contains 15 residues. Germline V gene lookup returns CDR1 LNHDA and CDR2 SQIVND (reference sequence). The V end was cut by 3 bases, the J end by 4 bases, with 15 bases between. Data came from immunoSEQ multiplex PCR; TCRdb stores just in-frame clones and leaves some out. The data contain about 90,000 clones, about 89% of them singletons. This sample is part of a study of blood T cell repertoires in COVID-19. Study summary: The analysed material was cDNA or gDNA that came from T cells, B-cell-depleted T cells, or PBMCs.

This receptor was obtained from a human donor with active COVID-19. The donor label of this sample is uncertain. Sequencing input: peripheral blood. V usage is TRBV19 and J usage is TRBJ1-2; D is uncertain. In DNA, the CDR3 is TGTGCCAGTAGTATTTCACGGGGTTCTTCCTATGGCTACACCTTC. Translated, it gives CASSISRGSSYGYTF.